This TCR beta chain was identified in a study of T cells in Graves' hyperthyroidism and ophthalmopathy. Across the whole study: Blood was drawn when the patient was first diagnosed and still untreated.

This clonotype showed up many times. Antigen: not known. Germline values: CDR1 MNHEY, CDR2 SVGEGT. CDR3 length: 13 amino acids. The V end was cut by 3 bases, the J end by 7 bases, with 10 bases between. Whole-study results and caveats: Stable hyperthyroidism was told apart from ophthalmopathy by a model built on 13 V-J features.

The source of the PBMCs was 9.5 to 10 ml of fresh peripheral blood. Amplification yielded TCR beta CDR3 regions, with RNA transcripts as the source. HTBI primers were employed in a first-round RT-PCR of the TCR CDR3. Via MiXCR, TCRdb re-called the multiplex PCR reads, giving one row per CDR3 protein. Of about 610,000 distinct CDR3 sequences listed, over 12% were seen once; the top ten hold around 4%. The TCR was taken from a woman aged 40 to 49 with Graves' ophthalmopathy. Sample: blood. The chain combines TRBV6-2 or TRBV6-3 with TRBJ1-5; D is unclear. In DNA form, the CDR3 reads TGTGCCAGCAGTTATAACATCTACCAGCCCCAGCATTTT. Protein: CASSYNIYQPQHF.